This T cell receptor beta chain derives from a study of identical twins. V lost 4 bases to trimming and J lost 6 bases; unmatched junction nucleotides: 6. The CDR3 is 14 amino acids. MiXCR, applied by TCRdb to the 5' RACE reads, yields one record per CDR3 protein. The top ten clones hold around 0.47% of a sample with hundreds of thousands of distinct CDR3 sequences, around 24% of them seen once. These data were also filed under a second study, of yellow fever vaccine responses in identical twins.

The receptor was isolated from a woman between 18 and 29 years old in good health. Sequenced sample: CD4+ T cells sorted from blood. The rearrangement uses TRBV12-3 or TRBV12-4 and TRBJ1-5; TRBD1 matches at 7 bases. This CDR3 reads CASSSTGATQPQHF. The DNA for the CDR3 is TGTGCCAGCAGTTCCACAGGGGCCACTCAGCCCCAGCATTTT.